The 29 T cell receptor beta chains given below trace back to one sample, sequenced in a study of cytomegalovirus exposure and HLA in healthy donors. Researchers ran the PCR with 60 Vbeta and 13 Jbeta primers. The assay was immunoSEQ multiplex PCR, and TCRdb's table has in-frame clones only and misses some. This sample has fewer than 150,000 clones, with around 66% found just once. The sample consisted of PBMCs. The source is a young man in good health and CMV-seropositive.

The V gene is TRBV4-2, the J gene TRBJ1-5; a weak D match, TRBD1 (6 bases). CDR1 is LGHNA, CDR2 YNFKEQ, per germline. The V and J ends lost 3 bases and 0 bases respectively, with 9 bases between them. The CDR3 spans 15 residues. CDR3 region: CASSQEQGSNQPQHF. The CDR3 DNA reads as TGTGCCAGCAGCCAGGAACAGGGTAGCAATCAGCCCCAGCATTTT.

This clone came up a few times. The chain combines TRBV19 with TRBJ1-5, with D unresolved. Between the trimmed V and J ends, which lost 6 bases and 2 bases, there was a span of 14 bases. The CDR3 sequence is 15 residues long. Germline V gene lookup returns CDR1 LNHDA and CDR2 SQIVND (reference sequence). The CDR3 region is CASSLAPHGNQPQHF. The CDR3 DNA sequence: TGTGCCAGTAGCCTGGCCCCGCACGGCAATCAGCCCCAGCATTTT. Complete variable domain (other parts from reference TRBV19 and TRBJ1-5): DGGITQSPKYLFRKEGQNVTLSCEQNLNHDAMYWYRQDPGQGLRLIYYSQIVNDFQKGDIAEGYSVSREKKESFPLTVTSAQKNPTAFYLCASSLAPHGNQPQHFGDGTRLSIL.

The J gene is TRBJ1-2, the V gene TRBV11-2; no definite D call. Trimming shortened V by 2 bases and J by 5 bases, and 18 bases separated the two germline ends. This CDR3 comprises 16 residues. Germline V CDR1 and CDR2: SGHAT, FQNNGV. The CDR3 sequence is CASSLFPLAGPYGYTF. The CDR3 nucleotides read TGTGCCAGCAGCTTATTTCCCCTGGCAGGTCCTTATGGCTACACCTTC.

There are a few counts of this clone. J is TRBJ1-1 and V is TRBV28; tentative D call: TRBD1 (5 bases). Germline CDR1 MDHEN, CDR2 SYDVKM. This CDR3 has 14 residues. V lost 8 bases to trimming and J lost 0 bases, with 13 bases between them. The CDR3 coding sequence is TGTGCCAGCTGGGGGGGGACCATGAACACTGAAGCTTTCTTT. As protein: CASWGGTMNTEAFF.

The V call is TRBV7-8, the J call TRBJ1-1; D not certain. V lost 5 bases to trimming and J lost 0 bases, with 19 bases between them. The CDR3 is 17 residues long. From germline, CDR1 is SGHVS and CDR2 FQNEAQ. The CDR3 loop is CASSKAVLRAMNTEAFF. CDR3 coding DNA: TGTGCCAGCAGCAAAGCCGTTTTGAGGGCTATGAACACTGAAGCTTTCTTT.

The V call is TRBV5-1, the J call TRBJ2-3, with 9 bases fitting TRBD1. V trimming: 3 bases; J trimming: 4 bases; junction bases outside the gene matches: 6. The CDR3 loop spans 15 amino acids. CDR1 and CDR2 (germline): SGHRS, YFSETQ. The CDR3 nucleotides read TGCGCCAGCAGCTCGACAGGGGGTTTGGCAGATACGCAGTATTTT. This translates into CASSSTGGLADTQYF.

J is TRBJ2-6 and V is TRBV28, with 7 nucleotides matching TRBD1. CDR3 length: 22 residues. Germline-derived CDR1 and CDR2 are MDHEN and SYDVKM. With 4 bases clipped from V and 1 base from J, the junction kept 22 bases outside the gene matches. The CDR3 coding sequence is TGTGCCAGCAGTTCCGGGACAGCCCAAGGCTCTGTTCATGGGTCTGGGGCCAACGTCCTGACTTTC. Translation gives CASSSGTAQGSVHGSGANVLTF.

This rearrangement joins TRBV6-1 to TRBJ2-7; 7 bases are shared with TRBD2. The junction had 8 bases not matched to a gene; V was cut back by 2 bases and J by 4 bases. Germline CDR1 is MNHNS and CDR2 is SASEGT. The CDR3 consists of 15 residues. The DNA for the CDR3 is TGTGCCAGCAGTGAATCGGGAGGCGTCGGGTACGAGCAGTACTTC. The encoded protein is CASSESGGVGYEQYF.

This clone was picked up a small number of times. The chain combines TRBV28 with TRBJ2-2; D uncertain. CDR1 and CDR2 (germline): MDHEN, SYDVKM. Deletions cut 6 bases from V and 7 bases from J, with 12 bases between. This CDR3 comprises 13 residues. CDR3 amino acids: CASSPVRGGELFF. The CDR3 nucleotides read TGTGCCAGCAGCCCCGTGAGAGGCGGGGAGCTGTTTTTT.

This clone appeared a few times. The chain combines TRBV5-1 with TRBJ1-4, with D possibly matching TRBD1 (5 bases). This CDR3 contains 14 residues. V gave up 5 bases and J gave up 6 bases, with 14 bases separating them. Germline assignment: CDR1 SGHRS and CDR2 YFSETQ. Written as DNA, the CDR3 is TGCGCCAGCAGTGTGGGTGGAGGGGATGAAAAACTGTTTTTT. It codes for CASSVGGGDEKLFF.

The chain links TRBV6-1 to TRBJ2-3, with TRBD2 matching 8 bases. V shed 8 bases, J shed 5 bases, and the junction held 9 bases outside the gene matches. The V gene's germline CDR1 is MNHNS and CDR2 SASEGT. The CDR3 extends over 14 amino acids. The CDR3 DNA reads as TGTGCCAGCGATCACGGCGGGGGGCAAGATACGCAGTATTTT. It translates to CASDHGGGQDTQYF.

The V gene is TRBV21-1, the J gene TRBJ2-7; the table's D call, TRBD1, was not checked against the DNA. TRBV21-1 is termed a pseudogene. This CDR3 has 14 amino acids. The chain's CDR3 is CASSSLRQGEGQYF. The CDR3 coding sequence is TGTGCCAGCAGCTCACTGCGACAGGGCGAGGGGCAGTACTTC.

This clone was detected many times. The V gene is TRBV7-9, the J gene TRBJ1-3, with a weak D call TRBD1 (6 bases). Trimming shortened V by 5 bases and J by 2 bases, and 16 bases separated the two germline ends. The CDR3 has 16 residues. Germline V gene sequence: CDR1 SEHNR, CDR2 FQNEAQ (reference sequence). CDR3 nucleotides: TGTGCCAGCAGCCTAACGGCAGGGGCGGCTGGAAACACCATATATTTT. This gives the protein CASSLTAGAAGNTIYF.

The V and J genes are TRBV10-3 and TRBJ2-3; D gene uncertain. CDR3 size: 15 residues. CDR1 is ENHRY and CDR2 is SYGVKD in the germline V gene. V lost 4 bases to trimming and J lost 0 bases, with 11 bases between them. The CDR3 coding sequence is TGTGCCATCAGTGTAACGGCGACTAGCACAGATACGCAGTATTTT. Residues: CAISVTATSTDTQYF.

A few counts support this clone. The J gene is TRBJ2-2, the V gene TRBV5-4, with 7 bases lining up with TRBD1. V lost 5 bases and J lost 0; bases outside the gene matches: 7. This CDR3 has 16 residues. CDR1 and CDR2 (germline): SGHNT, YYREEE (reference sequence). CDR3: CASRKMTGPNTGELFF. The CDR3 DNA reads TGTGCCAGCAGAAAGATGACAGGGCCGAACACCGGGGAGCTGTTTTTT. The full variable domain, with the rest looked up from reference TRBV5-4 and TRBJ2-2, is ETGVTQSPTHLIKTRGQQVTLRCSSQSGHNTVSWYQQALGQGPQFIFQYYREEENGRGNFPPRFSGLQFPNYSSELNVNALELDDSALYLCASRKMTGPNTGELFFGEGSRLTVL.

The chain carries TRBV11-2 and TRBJ1-6; D is unclear. CDR3 length equals 11 residues. V lost 8 bases and J lost 10, with 9 bases in between. CDR1 and CDR2 (germline): SGHAT, FQNNGV. The CDR3 spells CASGRRSPLHF. The CDR3 DNA reads TGTGCCAGCGGAAGGAGGTCACCCCTCCACTTT.

This chain joins TRBV7-6 and TRBJ2-1; the D gene is possibly TRBD2 (7 bases). The V gene's germline CDR1 is SGHVS and CDR2 FNYEAQ. V was pared by 6 bases and J by 7 bases, with 16 bases between. The CDR3 spans 14 residues. The DNA of the CDR3 is TGTGCCAGCAGTTGGGGGGGGCTTCGGAATGAGCAGTTCTTC. Encoded protein: CASSWGGLRNEQFF. Looking up the rest from reference TRBV7-6 and TRBJ2-1 gives the full variable domain: GAGVSQSPRYKVTKRGQDVALRCDPISGHVSLYWYRQALGQGPEFLTYFNYEAQQDKSGLPNDRFSAERPEGSISTLTIQRTEQRDSAMYRCASSWGGLRNEQFFGPGTRLTVL.

This sequence joins TRBV5-1 and TRBJ2-1; 10 positions match TRBD2. V was pared by 1 base and J by 10 bases, with 8 bases of the junction left unmatched. This CDR3 region has 15 residues. Germline V CDR1 and CDR2: SGHRS, YFSETQ. The CDR3 sequence: CASSLNLVAGGEQFF. Here the CDR3 DNA reads TGCGCCAGCAGCTTGAATTTGGTAGCGGGGGGAGAGCAGTTCTTC.

V usage is TRBV6-1 and J usage is TRBJ2-2; 7 positions match TRBD1. Germline CDR1 reads MNHNS; CDR2 reads SASEGT. V gave up 6 bases and J gave up 6 bases; unmatched junction bases: 4. CDR3 length equals 13 residues. For the CDR3, the DNA is TGTGCCAGCAGACCCACAGGGGCCGGGGAGCTGTTTTTT. This gives the protein CASRPTGAGELFF.

The V gene is TRBV9, the J gene TRBJ2-7; TRBD1 aligns across 8 bases. V trimming: 2 bases; J trimming: 6 bases; junction bases outside the gene matches: 4. From germline, CDR1 is SGDLS and CDR2 YYNGEE. The CDR3 is 13 amino acids. The CDR3 bases are TGTGCCAGCAGCGTTCAGGGGGCGGGCGAGCAGTACTTC. It codes for CASSVQGAGEQYF.

This clone was detected only once. The V and J genes are TRBV11-2 and TRBJ2-7; TRBD2 agrees at 8 bases. The CDR3 contains 15 residues. The junction had 8 bases not matched to a gene; V was cut back by 3 bases and J by 4 bases. Germline CDR1 is SGHAT and CDR2 is FQNNGV. Here the CDR3 DNA reads TGTGCCAGCAGCTTGGGGCGGACTAGCTCTTACGAGCAGTACTTC. It yields the protein CASSLGRTSSYEQYF.

CDR3 sequence: CASSEAGTGYLEQYF. DNA of the CDR3: TGTGCCAGCAGTGAAGCGGGGACAGGGTATCTCGAGCAGTACTTC. The V and J genes are TRBV2 and TRBJ2-7, with 9 bases aligning to TRBD1. This CDR3 contains 15 residues. The V gene's germline CDR1 is SNHLY and CDR2 FYNNEI. Trimming removed 0 bases from V and 6 bases from J; junction bases left unmatched: 6.

This clone appeared a few times. The chain uses TRBV28 and TRBJ1-3; maybe TRBD1 (5 bases). V was pared by 3 bases and J by 1 base, with 10 bases between. The length of the CDR3 is 15 residues. The germline V gene encodes CDR1 MDHEN and CDR2 SYDVKM. CDR3 nucleotide sequence: TGTGCCAGCAGTTTTATGGGGGGATCTGGAAACACCATATATTTT. Encoded protein: CASSFMGGSGNTIYF.

This clone has only a few counts. V gene TRBV10-1 combines with J gene TRBJ1-1; the D gene is possibly TRBD1 (5 bases). V dropped 2 bases and J dropped 6 bases, with 22 bases sitting between them. The germline CDR1 and CDR2 sequences are WNHNN and SYGVQD (reference sequence). The CDR3 runs 17 residues. The CDR3 here is CASSERIGRGRDSEAFF. The CDR3 region has the DNA TGCGCCAGCAGTGAGAGGATTGGTAGGGGTAGGGACTCTGAAGCTTTCTTT.

The chain recombines TRBV7-9 with TRBJ1-6; no definite D call. The CDR3 is 13 amino acids. Looked up from germline, CDR1 is SEHNR and CDR2 is FQNEAQ (reference sequence). V was pared by 1 base and J by 7 bases, with 5 bases between. For the CDR3, the DNA is TGTGCCAGCAGCTTAGGAGGGAATTCACCCCTCCACTTT. Translated, it gives CASSLGGNSPLHF.

V is TRBV6-8 and J is TRBJ2-4; 13 nucleotides line up with TRBD2. With V trimmed by 11 bases and J by 0 bases, 16 bases remained unmatched. This CDR3 spans 19 amino acids. Germline CDR1 is MNHGY and CDR2 is SAAAGT. The CDR3 DNA sequence: TGTGCCCGAGCAAGTCTACTAGCGGGGGGGAAACTAGCCAAAAACATTCAGTACTTC. Its protein is CARASLLAGGKLAKNIQYF.

CDR3 DNA: TGTGCCAGCAGATTTATCAGGGGGCGCCACGAAAAACTGTTTTTT. Protein sequence: CASRFIRGRHEKLFF. The V and J genes are TRBV6-5 and TRBJ1-4; TRBD1 aligns across 8 bases. Germline V gene data show CDR1 as MNHEY and CDR2 as SVGAGI. The CDR3 is made up of 15 amino acids. The junction had 11 bases not matched to a gene; V was cut back by 6 bases and J by 8 bases.

The chain carries TRBV27 and TRBJ2-2; 14 nucleotides line up with TRBD2. The CDR3 is made up of 16 amino acids. Trimming at V came to 5 bases and at J to 6 bases, leaving 5 bases not matched to a gene. CDR1 MNHEY and CDR2 SMNVEV come from the germline V gene (reference sequence). The CDR3 bases are TGTGCCAGCAGTGGGACTAGCGGGGGCGCGGCCGGGGAGCTGTTTTTT. This translates into CASSGTSGGAAGELFF.

There are a few counts of this clone. The genes are TRBV6-4 and TRBJ1-1, with D perhaps TRBD1 (6 bases). CDR3 length equals 13 residues. Trimming shortened V by 6 bases and J by 1 base, and 9 bases separated the two germline ends. Germline lookup yields CDR1 MRHNA and CDR2 SNTAGT. The DNA of the CDR3 is TGTGCCAGCAGCTTGACAGGGAACACTGAAGCTTTCTTT. This codes for CASSLTGNTEAFF.